This T cell receptor beta chain was identified in a study of blood T cell repertoires in COVID-19 (dated by TCRdb to 2018 to 2020). Context from the whole study: Samples from collaborators originated in the United States, Italy and Spain and spanned both the acute and convalescent phases of COVID-19. A freely available public database, intended as a resource for researchers studying the immune response to SARS-CoV-2, is where the repertoires were released. The samples were drawn from two sources: the first 160 participants of the ongoing ImmuneRACE study, and about 1,300 subjects contributed by 6 global collaborators. The sample metadata nearly always contained a de-identified subject ID, COVID-19 status, age in years and sex. The material from the prospective study consisted of cDNA or gDNA derived from T cells, B-cell-depleted T cells, or PBMCs. Subjects who had been exposed to COVID-19, were actively infected with it, or had recovered from it provided the deeply sampled blood TCRbeta repertoires that made up the dataset. Where available, HLA class I and class II types were obtained from metadata supplied by the sample provider rather than from assay-based typing.

On this clone itself: Its antigen is still unknown. No much larger clone exists at a distance of one base, and base qualities are not known.

TCRbeta CDR3 regions were amplified from genomic DNA by means of the immunoSEQ Assay, a bias-controlled multiplex PCR. From the authors' description of their analysis: Nucleated cell counts per sample were estimated from amplification of reference gene primers within the assay. Sequence reads were collapsed and filtered to measure the absolute abundance of every unique TCRbeta CDR3 rearrangement. Productive Simpson clonality was computed per sample as the square root of Simpson's diversity index over productive rearrangements. Imported from immuneACCESS, the table was reduced by TCRdb to in-frame sequences with V and J called. These copies leave out some clones; in studies compared against another copy, an unresolved V gene accounts for under half, and the cause of the remainder is not known. D and trimming were read from the DNA, whereas the V and J calls and clone size are those reported in that table. For this sample there are roughly 180,000 clones; approximately 85% appear just once. Of the sample, around 7% falls within the top ten clones.

At one collaborating source in Seattle, patients were enrolled during active infection and were followed longitudinally through the course of disease. The collaborating institutions used their own protocols to collect whole blood in K2EDTA tubes. For TCRbeta analysis, collaborators shipped samples in one of three forms: frozen whole blood, isolated PBMCs, or DNA extracted from either of those sample types. V gives up 0 bases and J gives up 0 bases, and the segment between their germline ends measures 7 bases. The CDR3 measures 14 amino acids from cysteine to phenylalanine. Kept here is only the CDR3 DNA, which spans 42 bases and is read in frame from base 1. The germline V gene (reference sequence) yields SGHKS for CDR1 and YYEKEE for CDR2. Paper-wide results and their limitations: How much clinical and demographic metadata was included differed by source and by participant, and the metadata was provided uncurated.

The rearranged chain carries TRBV5-5 and TRBJ2-7; the best D guess is TRBD2, with 5 bases matching. The receptor was derived from a man at least 80 years old with COVID-19, enrolled during active disease. The source material was peripheral blood. The DNA is as follows: TGTGCCAGCAGCTTGGAAGGGAGCTCCTACGAGCAGTACTTC. Its protein product is CASSLEGSSYEQYF.